These 7 T cell receptor beta chains share one sample of origin, sequenced in a study of blood T cell repertoires in COVID-19. Assay: immunoSEQ multiplex PCR; the TCRdb copy retains only in-frame clones and omits some. The table lists just under 55,000 clones, approximately 90% of them singletons, with 7% to 9% in the top ten. Specimen: peripheral blood. The receptors shown here come from a woman in her thirties or forties with active COVID-19.

The V call is TRBV19, the J call TRBJ2-2, with 9 bases aligning to TRBD2. This CDR3 has 15 residues. Trimming cost V 4 bases and J 4 bases; bases outside gene matches: 4. CDR1 is LNHDA and CDR2 is SQIVND in the germline V gene (reference sequence). DNA for the CDR3: TGTGCCAGTAGTAAGGCGGGGGGGCCCACCGGGGAGCTGTTTTTT. It encodes CASSKAGGPTGELFF. Together with reference TRBV19 and TRBJ2-2, the CDR3 gives the full variable domain: DGGITQSPKYLFRKEGQNVTLSCEQNLNHDAMYWYRQDPGQGLRLIYYSQIVNDFQKGDIAEGYSVSREKKESFPLTVTSAQKNPTAFYLCASSKAGGPTGELFFGEGSRLTVL.

The chain employs TRBV2 and TRBJ2-7, with 7 nucleotides matching TRBD1. V lost 6 bases, J lost 0 bases, and 5 bases stayed unmatched. The CDR3 sequence is 14 residues long. The germline CDR1 and CDR2 sequences are SNHLY and FYNNEI. Here the CDR3 reads CASSPTGVSYEQYF. CDR3 sequence (DNA): TGTGCCAGCAGCCCTACAGGGGTCTCCTACGAGCAGTACTTC.

The rearrangement uses TRBV5-1 and TRBJ2-1; tentative D call: TRBD2 (5 bases). Trimming cost V 7 bases and J 3 bases, with 17 bases left between them. From germline, CDR1 is SGHRS and CDR2 YFSETQ. The CDR3 contains 15 residues. The chain's CDR3 is CASGSASADYNEQFF. The CDR3 nucleotides read TGCGCCAGCGGGAGTGCGTCGGCAGACTACAATGAGCAGTTCTTC.

The rearrangement links TRBV30 to TRBJ1-6; 7 bases match TRBD1. Germline loops: CDR1 GTSNPN, CDR2 SVGIG (reference sequence). With V trimmed by 0 bases and J by 5 bases, 1 base remained unmatched. The CDR3 extends over 14 amino acids. In DNA form, the CDR3 reads TGTGCCTGGAGTGTAGGACAGGATAATTCACCCCTCCACTTT. Its translation: CAWSVGQDNSPLHF.

The J gene is TRBJ2-5, the V gene TRBV5-5; D call uncertain. V lost 2 bases to trimming and J lost 5 bases, with 16 bases between them. The germline V gene has CDR1 SGHKS and CDR2 YYEKEE (reference sequence). This CDR3 comprises 15 residues. The CDR3 region has the DNA TGTGCCAGCAGCTTCCCACCTGACACCGCGGAGACCCAGTACTTC. This codes for CASSFPPDTAETQYF. The whole variable domain, filled in from reference TRBV5-5 and TRBJ2-5, reads DAGVTQSPTHLIKTRGQQVTLRCSPISGHKSVSWYQQVLGQGPQFIFQYYEKEERGRGNFPDRFSARQFPNYSSELNVNALLLGDSALYLCASSFPPDTAETQYFGPGTRLLVL.

The genes are TRBV19 and TRBJ1-2, with a tentative D call TRBD1 (5 bases). Germline lookup yields CDR1 LNHDA and CDR2 SQIVND (reference sequence). There are 15 residues in the CDR3. Trimming cost V 0 bases and J 8 bases, with 16 bases left between them. The CDR3 protein is CASSIDIITGEGYTF. CDR3 DNA: TGTGCCAGTAGTATAGACATCATTACGGGGGAAGGCTACACCTTC. Based on the CDR3 plus reference TRBV19 and TRBJ1-2, the full variable domain is DGGITQSPKYLFRKEGQNVTLSCEQNLNHDAMYWYRQDPGQGLRLIYYSQIVNDFQKGDIAEGYSVSREKKESFPLTVTSAQKNPTAFYLCASSIDIITGEGYTFGSGTRLTVV.

This sequence joins TRBV4-2 and TRBJ1-2, with 9 bases matching TRBD1. This CDR3 has 15 amino acids. CDR1 and CDR2 (germline): LGHNA, YNFKEQ. V was pared by 1 base and J by 3 bases, with 3 bases of the junction left unmatched. The CDR3 is CASSQGDRVDYGYTF. CDR3 coding DNA: TGTGCCAGCAGCCAAGGGGACAGGGTCGACTATGGCTACACCTTC.